This passage covers 30 T cell receptor beta chains from one sample sequenced in a study of T cells in Graves' hyperthyroidism and ophthalmopathy (dated by TCRdb to the late 2010s). Library preparation was by multiplex PCR. Instrument on record: Illumina HiSeq 2000. The TCR beta CDR3 regions were amplified from the RNA transcripts. The TCR CDR3 was subjected to a first round of RT-PCR using the HTBI primer set and the Qiagen OneStep RT-PCR kit. TCRdb reprocessed the public reads (quality trimming at Q25 with fastp, clone calling with MiXCR) and kept in-frame beta chains. Rows with a matching CDR3 protein are joined into one entry that keeps the most common DNA and genes. The sample table lists fewer than 650,000 distinct CDR3 sequences, about 15% of them with a count of one. Jointly, the top ten make up 5.8% of the sample. The sample consisted of blood. These receptors originate from a woman aged 25-40 years with Graves' hyperthyroidism that later progressed to Graves' ophthalmopathy.

Many counts were recorded for this clonotype. The J gene is TRBJ2-7, the V gene TRBV29-1; either TRBD1 or TRBD2 may supply D (5 bases each). This CDR3 has 15 residues. The V end was cut by 3 bases, the J end by 2 bases, with 17 bases between. Germline values: CDR1 SQVTM, CDR2 ANQGSEA. In nucleotides, the CDR3 is TGCAGCGTTGAGGGGCACTGGGACGGAACCTACGAGCAGTACTTC. Translating it yields CSVEGHWDGTYEQYF.

This clonotype was counted many times. The chain has TRBV7-3 and TRBJ2-1; 10 nucleotides align to TRBD2. The CDR3 is made up of 19 amino acids. Germline V gene sequence: CDR1 SGHTA, CDR2 FQGTGA. The junction had 13 bases not matched to a gene; V was cut back by 5 bases and J by 0 bases. The CDR3 loop is CASSPQGTSAGSSYNEQFF. The CDR3 nucleotides are TGTGCCAGCAGCCCGCAGGGGACTAGCGCGGGAAGCTCCTACAATGAGCAGTTCTTC.

The sample holds many counts of this clonotype. The chain recombines TRBV6-6 with TRBJ1-1, with D possibly matching TRBD1 (6 bases). V lost 1 base to trimming and J lost 6 bases, with 15 bases between them. The CDR3 is 15 residues long. Per the germline V gene, CDR1 is MNHNY and CDR2 is SVGAGI (reference sequence). Written as DNA, the CDR3 is TGTGCCAGCAGTTACTGGGGTACAGGGTTGCCTGAAGCTTTCTTT. It encodes CASSYWGTGLPEAFF.

This clonotype was observed once. Just one base apart from a much larger clone, this may be a read error. The rearrangement uses TRBV11-1 and TRBJ2-3; TRBD2 matches at 10 bases. CDR3 length: 15 residues. Germline V lookup: CDR1 SGHAT, CDR2 FQDESV (reference sequence). Trimming took 5 bases from V and 2 from J; bases not matched to a gene: 4. For the CDR3, the DNA is TGTGCCAGCAGCCGGACTAGCGGAGCCACAGATACGCAGTATTTT. This encodes CASSRTSGATDTQYF.

This clonotype has a handful of counts. This chain uses TRBV7-9 with TRBJ1-2, with 8 bases fitting TRBD1. The V gene end was trimmed by 8 bases and the J gene end by 2 bases; junction bases not matched to a gene: 19. CDR3 size: 18 residues. Germline V CDR1 and CDR2: SEHNR, FQNEAQ (reference sequence). The CDR3 sequence: CASFYRQGQEGGNYGYTF. The CDR3 nucleotides are TGTGCCAGCTTCTACCGCCAGGGACAGGAAGGAGGCAACTATGGCTACACCTTC.

The table lists this clonotype with many counts. The chain uses TRBV20-1 and TRBJ1-4; a weak D match, TRBD1 (5 bases). V was cut by 3 bases and J by 4 bases, with 12 bases left in between. CDR1 and CDR2 from the germline V gene are DFQATT and SNEGSKA (reference sequence). This CDR3 is 14 amino acids long. The CDR3 DNA follows: TGCAGTGCTAGTCAGACAGACAATAATGAAAAACTGTTTTTT. Its protein is CSASQTDNNEKLFF.

V gene TRBV7-9 combines with J gene TRBJ1-2, with 9 bases matching TRBD1. V lost 1 base, J lost 4 bases, and 4 bases stayed unmatched. The CDR3 spans 15 residues. From germline, CDR1 is SEHNR and CDR2 FQNEAQ (reference sequence). The CDR3 protein is CASSLGTGEVYGYTF. The CDR3 nucleotides read TGTGCCAGCAGCTTAGGGACAGGGGAAGTCTATGGCTACACCTTC.

This clonotype appeared a few times. The chain uses TRBV19 and TRBJ1-5; no firm D call. Deletions cut 1 base from V and 0 bases from J, with 10 bases between. Per germline, CDR1 LNHDA and CDR2 SQIVND (reference sequence). The CDR3 extends over 16 amino acids. The CDR3 DNA follows: TGTGCCAGTAGTATAGGGCAGGAGTATAGCAATCAGCCCCAGCATTTT. Translating gives CASSIGQEYSNQPQHF.

This clonotype has ten or more counts. The chain is built from TRBV6-1 and TRBJ1-1; D uncertain. Germline-derived CDR1 and CDR2 are MNHNS and SASEGT. V was cut by 5 bases and J by 3 bases, with 13 bases left in between. This CDR3 contains 14 residues. This chain's CDR3 is CASSSGGRYTEAFF. CDR3 nucleotides: TGTGCCAGCAGTTCTGGTGGCAGGTACACTGAAGCTTTCTTT.

This clonotype was observed at least ten times. This chain joins TRBV18 and TRBJ1-3; D not certain. CDR3 length: 14 residues. The germline CDR1 and CDR2 sequences are KGHSH and LQKENI. Trimming removed 2 bases from V and 6 bases from J, with 11 bases in between. CDR3 protein: CASSPSELVNTIYF. The CDR3 DNA is TGTGCCAGCTCACCATCGGAGTTGGTAAACACCATATATTTT. The full variable domain, in which reference TRBV18 and TRBJ1-3 provide the parts outside the CDR3, is NAGVMQNPRHLVRRRGQEARLRCSPMKGHSHVYWYRQLPEEGLKFMVYLQKENIIDESGMPKERFSAEFPKEGPSILRIQQVVRGDSAAYFCASSPSELVNTIYFGEGSWLTVV.

This clonotype was detected ten times or more. The chain couples TRBV7-9 to TRBJ1-6; TRBD1 matches 8 bases. V gave up 4 bases and J gave up 3 bases; unmatched junction bases: 5. CDR3 length: 16 amino acids. Germline values: CDR1 SEHNR, CDR2 FQNEAQ (reference sequence). Here the CDR3 DNA reads TGTGCCAGCAGCTCCGCCGACAGGGGCTATAATTCACCCCTCCACTTT. As protein: CASSSADRGYNSPLHF.

The sample holds many counts of this clonotype. This chain uses TRBV5-8 with TRBJ2-5; D call uncertain. Germline V gives CDR1 SGHTS, CDR2 YDEGEE. V dropped 0 bases and J dropped 5 bases, with 5 bases sitting between them. There are 12 residues in the CDR3. The CDR3: CASSLDGETQYF. The CDR3 DNA follows: TGTGCCAGCAGCTTGGACGGGGAGACCCAGTACTTC.

V is TRBV28 and J is TRBJ2-1; weak D call: TRBD2 (6 bases). This CDR3 is 15 amino acids long. CDR1 MDHEN and CDR2 SYDVKM come from the germline V gene. Deletions cut 7 bases from V and 5 bases from J, with 18 bases between. As DNA, the CDR3 is TGTGCCAGCACCCGGGGAGGACGGAAGCACAATGAGCAGTTCTTC. This sequence encodes CASTRGGRKHNEQFF.

This clonotype was detected a few times. The DNA for the CDR3 is TGTGCCAGCAGCGGGGGGGGCGCGGATGTAGCTGGAAACACCATATATTTT. Translation: CASSGGGADVAGNTIYF. The chain has TRBV9 and TRBJ1-3; possibly TRBD1 for D (6 bases). Germline loops: CDR1 SGDLS, CDR2 YYNGEE. Trimming stripped 3 bases from V and 2 bases from J, with 18 bases between. The CDR3 sequence is 17 residues long. Supplemented by reference TRBV9 and TRBJ1-3, the full variable domain reads DSGVTQTPKHLITATGQRVTLRCSPRSGDLSVYWYQQSLDQGLQFLIQYYNGEERAKGNILERFSAQQFPDLHSELNLSSLELGDSALYFCASSGGGADVAGNTIYFGEGSWLTVV.

This clonotype was seen at least ten times. This chain joins TRBV11-1 and TRBJ2-7, with a weak D call TRBD1 (6 bases). The CDR3 is 14 residues long. Between the trimmed V and J ends, which lost 4 bases and 4 bases, there was a span of 14 bases. Germline V CDR1 and CDR2: SGHAT, FQDESV (reference sequence). CDR3 DNA: TGTGCCAGCAGCTCAGGGGCAGGGATGTACGAGCAGTACTTC. Protein: CASSSGAGMYEQYF. The variable domain in full, completed from reference TRBV11-1 and TRBJ2-7, reads EAEVAQSPRYKITEKSQAVAFWCDPISGHATLYWYRQILGQGPELLVQFQDESVVDDSQLPKDRFSAERLKGVDSTLKIQPAELGDSAMYLCASSSGAGMYEQYFGPGTRLTVT.

V and J are TRBV18 and TRBJ2-2, with 9 bases identical to TRBD2. The CDR3 contains 17 residues. The germline CDR1 and CDR2 sequences are KGHSH and LQKENI. J lost 4 bases, V lost 1 base, and 7 bases had no gene match. The CDR3 reads CASSPRGSGSITGELFF. The CDR3 DNA sequence: TGTGCCAGCTCACCACGTGGTAGCGGGAGTATCACCGGGGAGCTGTTTTTT. The full variable domain, with the rest looked up from reference TRBV18 and TRBJ2-2, is NAGVMQNPRHLVRRRGQEARLRCSPMKGHSHVYWYRQLPEEGLKFMVYLQKENIIDESGMPKERFSAEFPKEGPSILRIQQVVRGDSAAYFCASSPRGSGSITGELFFGEGSRLTVL.

This clonotype has just a few counts. The chain carries TRBV5-4 and TRBJ1-5, with a possible D match to TRBD1 (5 bases). Germline assignment: CDR1 SGHNT and CDR2 YYREEE (reference sequence). The V and J ends lost 2 bases and 3 bases respectively, with 12 bases between them. The CDR3 is 15 amino acids. CDR3: CASSFGGGDNQPQHF. The CDR3 nucleotides read TGTGCCAGCAGCTTCGGGGGGGGAGACAATCAGCCCCAGCATTTT.

There are many counts of this clonotype. The junction differs from germline at one of its ends, possibly a read error. V and J are TRBV7-2 and TRBJ1-1; no clear D gene. The germline gives CDR1 SGHTA, CDR2 FQGNSA. The length of the CDR3 is 14 residues. CDR3 sequence: CAGSPREQATEAFF. CDR3 DNA sequence: TGTGCCGGCAGCCCCCGGGAGCAGGCTACTGAAGCTTTCTTT.

V is TRBV28 and J is TRBJ2-1; D perhaps matches TRBD1 (5 bases). CDR3 length equals 17 residues. The germline V gene encodes CDR1 MDHEN and CDR2 SYDVKM. The V end lost 5 bases, the J end lost 0 bases, and 17 bases lay between the germline ends. CDR3 DNA: TGTGCCAGCAGTAATTATAGGGGCTCCAGCTCCTACAATGAGCAGTTCTTC. Its translation: CASSNYRGSSSYNEQFF.

This chain joins TRBV6-5 and TRBJ1-1; a possible D gene is TRBD1 (5 bases). V lost 5 bases and J 3 bases, leaving 13 bases between the germline ends. The CDR3 consists of 14 residues. Germline V gene lookup returns CDR1 MNHEY and CDR2 SVGAGI. The chain's CDR3 is CASSTRDGYTEAFF. The CDR3 bases are TGTGCCAGCAGTACTCGGGACGGTTACACTGAAGCTTTCTTT.

The J gene is TRBJ2-5, the V gene TRBV19; 7 bases are a match to TRBD1. Looked up from germline, CDR1 is LNHDA and CDR2 is SQIVND (reference sequence). The junction had 7 bases not matched to a gene; V was cut back by 4 bases and J by 2 bases. CDR3 length: 15 amino acids. CDR3 nucleotide sequence: TGTGCCAGTAGTACCTCCGGGACAGAGCAAGAGACCCAGTACTTC. Translated: CASSTSGTEQETQYF.

In this sample, this clonotype turned up a few times. At one boundary the junction diverges from the germline segment, which might be a read error. J is TRBJ1-5 and V is TRBV27; D not certain. Per germline, CDR1 MNHEY and CDR2 SMNVEV (reference sequence). The CDR3 extends over 14 amino acids. In DNA form, the CDR3 reads TGTGCCAGCAGTTTAGAGCCTAGCGATCAGCCCCAGCATTTT. Translation: CASSLEPSDQPQHF.

V and J are TRBV11-1 and TRBJ1-4; tentative D call: TRBD1 (6 bases). Germline CDR1 reads SGHAT; CDR2 reads FQDESV (reference sequence). This CDR3 spans 15 amino acids. Trimming shortened V by 8 bases and J by 0 bases, and 13 bases separated the two germline ends. The CDR3 sequence is CASGTGQSTNEKLFF. The CDR3 bases are TGTGCCAGCGGTACCGGACAGTCAACTAATGAAAAACTGTTTTTT.

This chain joins TRBV24-1 and TRBJ2-1, with D tentatively TRBD1 or TRBD2 (6 bases each). Trimming took off 5 bases at V and 4 bases at J, with 23 bases between the two ends. Germline loops: CDR1 KGHDR, CDR2 SFDVKD. This CDR3 contains 18 residues. This chain's CDR3 is CATSVGGAGTQLYNEQFF. The CDR3 nucleotides read TGTGCCACCAGTGTCGGGGGAGCCGGGACACAACTTTACAATGAGCAGTTCTTC.

The J gene is TRBJ2-1, the V gene TRBV4-2; the D is unclear. The CDR3 has 13 residues. V was clipped by 2 bases and J by 6 bases, with 8 bases between them. The germline CDR1 and CDR2 sequences are LGHNA and YNFKEQ. This CDR3 is CASSQHPSNEQFF. In DNA form, the CDR3 reads TGTGCCAGCAGCCAACACCCTAGCAATGAGCAGTTCTTC.

This clonotype was recorded many times. The chain links TRBV7-2 to TRBJ1-6; no definite D call. Germline V gene data show CDR1 as SGHTA and CDR2 as FQGNSA. The CDR3 has 18 amino acids. Trimming took off 4 bases at V and 0 bases at J, with 16 bases between the two ends. CDR3 amino acids: CASSSTYLGGSYNSPLHF. The CDR3 nucleotides read TGTGCCAGCAGCTCAACCTACTTGGGCGGCTCCTATAATTCACCCCTCCACTTT.

The chain recombines TRBV5-1 with TRBJ2-5, with unresolved D. V was trimmed by 2 bases and J by 3 bases, leaving 11 bases between them. The CDR3 consists of 14 residues. Germline assignment: CDR1 SGHRS and CDR2 YFSETQ. CDR3 sequence reads: CASSLYSTEETQYF. The CDR3 bases are TGCGCCAGCAGCTTATACAGCACGGAAGAGACCCAGTACTTC.

This clonotype has ten or more counts. The gene calls are TRBV29-1 and TRBJ1-2; D remains unclear. The V gene's germline CDR1 is SQVTM and CDR2 ANQGSEA. The CDR3 consists of 13 residues. Trimming took 2 bases from V and 2 from J, leaving 9 bases between them. CDR3 residues: CSVELTVNYGYTF. In DNA form, the CDR3 reads TGCAGCGTTGAACTCACAGTGAACTATGGCTACACCTTC. The entire variable domain, with the rest obtained from reference TRBV29-1 and TRBJ1-2, is as follows: SAVISQKPSRDICQRGTSLTIQCQVDSQVTMMFWYRQQPGQSLTLIATANQGSEATYESGFVIDKFPISRPNLTFSTLTVSNMSPEDSSIYLCSVELTVNYGYTFGSGTRLTVV.

A note on this clonotype: Lacking the conserved final phenylalanine or tryptophan, this CDR3 likely reflects a read error. The limits of the CDR3 on the DNA are not certain, so only TCRdb's listed CDR3 is given. The V call is TRBV5-5, the J call TRBJ1-2; the DNA was not used to check the table's D call, TRBD1. Counting both end residues, the CDR3 totals 14 amino acids. In germline, CDR1 is SGHKS, CDR2 YYEKEE (reference sequence). CDR3: CASSLLAGNYGFTV.

Comments on this clonotype: Being one base from a much bigger clone, this may be a read error. V and J are TRBV4-1 and TRBJ2-3; 9 positions agree with TRBD2. In germline, CDR1 is MGHRA, CDR2 YSYEKL. CDR3 size: 15 residues. The CDR3 DNA follows: TGCGCCAACAGCCCCCTAGCGGGGAGGGCAGATACGCAGTATTTT. It yields the protein CANSPLAGRADTQYF.